The rows below give T cell receptor beta chains drawn from one sample of a study of T cell responses to AZD1222 COVID-19 vaccine. TCRdb's copy holds only in-frame clones and misses some; the assay was immunoSEQ multiplex PCR. The sample has just under 95,000 clones; 88% are singletons. The sequencing here drew on peripheral blood, taken on day 0 of AZD1222 vaccination. The source is an adult in good health. The CDR3 runs from the conserved cysteine through the conserved F or W. Size is omitted from some rows. Given values are once, few, many or a class for expanded clones.

CDR3aa: CASRYTASGNTIYF
j_gene: TRBJ1-3
v_gene: TRBV5-1
abundance: few

CDR3aa: CASSQVERGLSPLHF
j_gene: TRBJ1-6
v_gene: TRBV3-1/TRBV3-2
abundance: few

CDR3aa: CASRTGQGYEQYF
j_gene: TRBJ2-7
v_gene: TRBV10-1
abundance: .

CDR3aa: CASSGTVDQPQHF
j_gene: TRBJ1-5
v_gene: TRBV18
abundance: .

CDR3aa: CASRETSSQETQYF
j_gene: TRBJ2-5
v_gene: TRBV5-1
abundance: .

CDR3aa: CASSFGPGTGNTIYF
j_gene: TRBJ1-3
v_gene: TRBV7-9
abundance: .

CDR3aa: CASSGPTAEAFF
j_gene: TRBJ1-1
v_gene: TRBV6-2/TRBV6-3
abundance: .

CDR3aa: CASSIKGQETQYF
j_gene: TRBJ2-5
v_gene: TRBV19
abundance: .

CDR3aa: CASKHTGTGPGEQFF
j_gene: TRBJ2-1
v_gene: TRBV7-6
abundance: .

CDR3aa: CASSPRTSGDGEQFF
j_gene: TRBJ2-1
v_gene: TRBV7-7
abundance: .

CDR3aa: CASSFNSGDEQYF
j_gene: TRBJ2-7
v_gene: TRBV11-3
abundance: .

CDR3aa: CASSSMLGNYEQYF
j_gene: TRBJ2-7
v_gene: TRBV7-2
abundance: .

CDR3aa: CASSDPMGREKLFF
j_gene: TRBJ1-4
v_gene: TRBV6-1
abundance: .

CDR3aa: CASSNLEGLQYF
j_gene: TRBJ2-5
v_gene: TRBV7-8
abundance: .

CDR3aa: CASSFGSFGYTYEQYF
j_gene: TRBJ2-7
v_gene: TRBV6-5
abundance: .